These T cell receptor beta chains were read from a single sample in a study of long-term antiretroviral therapy in people with HIV. Method: immunoSEQ multiplex PCR; TCRdb's copy keeps in-frame clones and lacks some. The repertoire holds about 25,000 clones, with approximately 83% as singletons. Sequenced here: unsorted PBMCs, sampled 1.2 years after starting antiretroviral therapy. The receptors derive from a man aged 50 or older with HIV. Both conserved end residues are part of each CDR3. D genes are given only for firm matches. The size entry is marked missing in some rows and otherwise reads once, few, many or a size class.

d_call,j_call,v_call,clone_size,cdr3_aa,cdr3_nt
TRBD1,TRBJ2-5,TRBV19,-,CASSLTPRGLRETQYF,TGTGCCAGTAGTCTAACACCCAGGGGGCTGCGCGAGACCCAGTACTTC
-,TRBJ1-1,TRBV11-1,-,CASSLKRTEAFF,TGTGCCAGCAGCTTAAAGAGGACTGAAGCTTTCTTT
-,TRBJ2-1,TRBV7-2,-,CASSLTGTSYNEQFF,TGTGCCAGCAGCCTCACCGGGACATCGTACAATGAGCAGTTCTTC
-,TRBJ2-2,TRBV19,-,CASSLGNIGTGELFF,TGTGCCAGTAGCCTCGGGAACATTGGTACCGGGGAGCTGTTTTTT
-,TRBJ2-5,TRBV11-2,-,CASSPWGGLVETQYF,TGTGCCAGCAGCCCCTGGGGGGGCCTGGTAGAGACCCAGTACTTC
-,TRBJ2-6,TRBV19,-,CASSTGTGANVLTF,TGTGCCAGTAGTACAGGGACTGGGGCCAACGTCCTGACTTTC
-,TRBJ1-2,TRBV28,-,CASSFGVSRNGYTF,TGTGCCAGCAGTTTCGGGGTGAGTCGGAACGGCTACACCTTC
TRBD1,TRBJ1-5,TRBV5-1,-,CASSLGGDREAQHF,TGCGCCAGCAGCTTGGGCGGGGACAGGGAGGCCCAGCATTTT
-,TRBJ2-7,TRBV5-5,-,CASSTTSRTYEQYF,TGTGCCAGCTCGACCACCAGCAGAACCTACGAGCAGTACTTC
TRBD1,TRBJ2-7,TRBV9,-,CASSEQGLAYEQYF,TGTGCCAGCAGCGAACAGGGGCTTGCCTACGAGCAGTACTTC
-,TRBJ1-2,TRBV5-6,-,CASSSTDYGYTF,TGTGCCAGCAGCTCGACAGACTATGGCTACACCTTC
TRBD2,TRBJ2-1,TRBV7-9,-,CASSLRRTSGIYNEQFF,TGTGCCAGCAGCTTACGAAGGACTAGCGGGATCTACAATGAGCAGTTCTTC
-,TRBJ1-5,TRBV19,-,CASSNGGSNQPQHF,TGTGCCAGTAGTAACGGGGGTAGCAATCAGCCCCAGCATTTT
TRBD1,TRBJ2-7,TRBV6-1,-,CASSSGTGGYEQYF,TGTGCCAGCAGTTCCGGGACAGGGGGTTACGAGCAGTACTTC
-,TRBJ1-5,TRBV2,-,CASSPLTTGYQPQHF,TGTGCCAGCAGTCCGTTAACCACAGGGTATCAGCCCCAGCATTTT
-,TRBJ1-5,TRBV28,-,CASSLALTGYQPQHF,TGTGCCAGCAGTTTGGCCCTAACAGGGTATCAGCCCCAGCATTTT
-,TRBJ1-5,TRBV6-1,-,CASSESVGARQPQHF,TGTGCCAGCAGTGAATCGGTGGGGGCTCGGCAGCCCCAGCATTTT
-,TRBJ1-6,TRBV4-1,-,CASSQVSVYNSPLHF,TGCGCCAGCAGCCAAGTCTCGGTATATAATTCACCCCTCCACTTT
-,TRBJ1-5,TRBV4-3,few,CASSQGIGSNQPQHF,TGCGCCAGCAGCCAAGGTATAGGTAGCAATCAGCCCCAGCATTTT
-,TRBJ1-1,TRBV18,-,CASSPLPTKTEAFF,TGTGCCAGCTCCCCCCTCCCCACAAAAACTGAAGCTTTCTTT
TRBD2,TRBJ2-3,TRBV5-6,-,CASSPGTSSTDTQYF,TGTGCCAGCAGCCCCGGGACTAGTAGCACAGATACGCAGTATTTT
-,TRBJ1-5,TRBV2,-,CASSPTGNQPQHF,TGTGCCAGCAGCCCAACAGGGAATCAGCCCCAGCATTTT
-,TRBJ1-1,TRBV5-1,once,CASSLDGMNTEAFF,TGCGCCAGCAGCTTGGACGGCATGAACACTGAAGCTTTCTTT
-,TRBJ2-2,TRBV6-5,-,CASRPDTGTGELFF,TGTGCCAGCAGGCCGGACACCGGGACCGGGGAGCTGTTTTTT
-,TRBJ2-7,TRBV18,-,CASSPTGPGEQYF,TGTGCCAGCTCACCAACAGGGCCGGGCGAGCAGTACTTC
-,TRBJ2-7,TRBV5-6,-,CASSLTGYEQYF,TGTGCCAGCAGCTTGACAGGCTACGAGCAGTACTTC
-,TRBJ1-6,TRBV11-3,-,CASSLGSSRNSPLHF,TGTGCCAGCAGCTTAGGATCTTCTAGGAATTCACCCCTCCACTTT
-,TRBJ2-7,TRBV9,-,CASSQGSELPYEQYF,TGTGCCAGCAGCCAAGGCAGTGAGCTCCCCTACGAGCAGTACTTC
-,TRBJ1-1,TRBV6-5,-,CASRKPRVNTEAFF,TGTGCCAGCAGAAAGCCGAGGGTGAACACTGAAGCTTTCTTT
-,TRBJ1-6,TRBV5-1,-,CASSLDRGGGNNSPLHF,TGCGCCAGCAGCTTGGACCGCGGAGGGGGGAATAATTCACCCCTCCACTTT
TRBD2,TRBJ2-2,TRBV11-1,-,CASSSSVRGGRGTGELFF,TGTGCCAGCAGCTCGTCAGTGCGGGGGGGCCGCGGCACCGGGGAGCTGTTTTTT
-,TRBJ1-1,TRBV9,once,CASSVVEYTEAFF,TGTGCCAGCAGCGTAGTGGAATACACTGAAGCTTTCTTT
-,TRBJ1-2,TRBV28,-,CASSPIEGSNYGYTF,TGTGCCAGCAGCCCGATAGAGGGGAGTAACTATGGCTACACCTTC
-,TRBJ2-7,TRBV18,once,CASSPSGSSYEQYF,TGTGCCAGCTCACCCTCGGGCAGTTCCTACGAGCAGTACTTC
-,TRBJ1-2,TRBV28,-,CASSLIPEGGNYGYTF,TGTGCCAGCAGTTTAATTCCAGAGGGGGGGAACTATGGCTACACCTTC
-,TRBJ2-1,TRBV9,-,CASSRPSYNEQFF,TGTGCCAGCAGCCGTCCCTCCTACAATGAGCAGTTCTTC
-,TRBJ2-7,TRBV30,-,CAWSGQGAYEQYF,TGTGCCTGGAGTGGGCAGGGAGCCTACGAGCAGTACTTC
-,TRBJ2-1,TRBV4-1,-,CASSQLPPPGSSYNEQFF,TGCGCCAGCAGCCAACTCCCCCCGCCGGGGAGCTCCTACAATGAGCAGTTCTTC
-,TRBJ1-6,TRBV7-9,-,CASSFDSTGNSPLHF,TGTGCCAGCAGCTTCGACTCGACGGGGAATTCACCCCTCCACTTT
-,TRBJ2-2,TRBV28,-,CASSFISGELFF,TGTGCCAGCAGTTTCATATCCGGGGAGCTGTTTTTT
-,TRBJ2-1,TRBV4-1,-,CASSQVDLYNEQFF,TGCGCCAGCAGCCAGGTTGACCTATACAATGAGCAGTTCTTC
-,TRBJ1-6,TRBV6-5,-,CASSYSVGSSPLHF,TGTGCCAGCAGTTACTCGGTGGGCAGTTCACCCCTCCACTTT
-,TRBJ2-3,TRBV7-6,-,CASSFLGPFAYTDTQYF,TGTGCCAGCAGCTTCCTTGGCCCCTTCGCCTACACAGATACGCAGTATTTT
-,TRBJ2-3,TRBV11-2,-,CASSLQGGTQYF,TGTGCCAGCAGCTTACAAGGAGGTACGCAGTATTTT
-,TRBJ1-2,TRBV14,-,CASSPGQTYGYTF,TGTGCCAGCAGCCCCGGACAGACCTATGGCTACACCTTC